This TCR beta chain was recovered during a study of spatial heterogeneity in lung cancer (dated by TCRdb to between 2018 and 2021). Concerning the study at large: More beta-chain than alpha-chain transcripts were consistently detected, likely reflecting higher beta-chain transcript abundance. TCR transcript counts in tumor regions correlated strongly with a T cell transcriptional module score from matched bulk RNA-seq. In the raw uncorrected reads, each unique combination of TCR and UMI appeared more than ten times on average. TCR alpha and beta repertoires were quantitatively compared across multiple tumor regions, matched nontumor lung and blood in non-small cell lung cancer. Nonsynonymous mutation counts, determined by whole-exome sequencing of tumor tissue, were related to features of the TCR repertoire. Both alpha and beta chains were TCR-sequenced in approximately 200 tumor regions, 64 matched nontumor lung samples and some 56 PBMC samples obtained at surgery. Study-wide conclusions, independent of this receptor: Counts of ubiquitous and regional expanded TCRs were found to correlate with counts of ubiquitous and regional nonsynonymous mutations, respectively. Additional single-cell paired TCR alpha and beta sequencing was considered necessary to confirm, at a functional level, the hypothesis that regional TCRs recognize regional mutations. TCR-seq coverage of tumor T cells was estimated at only roughly 7.7% for alpha chains and 13% for beta chains. A correlation was observed between the number of expanded intratumoral alpha and beta TCRs and the tumor nonsynonymous mutation count.

This clonotype showed up many times. The clone's antigen remains unknown. No base qualities exist here, and no much larger clone lies one base off it. Reading the label with the study, this specimen's time point is: sample taken at primary tumor resection. Samples were obtained from 70 to 85 patients with early-stage, untreated non-small cell lung cancer from the lung TRACERx cohort. TCR sequencing used whole RNA extracted from tumor and nontumor lung tissue, or from cryopreserved PBMC samples, without cell sorting. Only patients for whom sufficient RNA was available from at least two tumor regions were selected for TCR sequencing. A lung pathologist reviewed the tumor and adjacent nontumor lung specimens before the specimens were selected. V lost 8 bases and J lost 3 bases; the stretch between them is 13 bases long. The CDR3 spans 13 residues, from the cysteine through the phenylalanine. The only DNA kept is the CDR3, 39 bases in frame from the first base. The germline V gene (reference sequence) provides CDR1 MNHEY and CDR2 SMNVEV.

Library generation was performed with 5' RACE. Sequencing took place on a NextSeq 500. In the TCR library protocol, a unique molecular identifier was attached to each TCR cDNA molecule so that PCR and sequencing errors could be corrected. The authors' pipeline ran thus. TCR identification, UMI-based error correction and CDR3 extraction were performed with Decombinator tools. Expanded TCRs were defined as those above a frequency of 2 per 1,000, corresponding to the top 1% of the tumor frequency distribution. Expanded tumor TCRs were classed as regional if statistically deemed absent (corrected P<0.05) from at least one tumor region, otherwise ubiquitous. Renyi diversity was computed with the R vegan package after each repertoire had been subsampled 100 times to 5,000 TCRs. CDR3 similarity networks were built from amino acid triplet string-kernel similarity, with CDR3s being connected when pairwise similarity was above 0.82. TCRdb redid the processing of the public reads, applying fastp at Q25 and MiXCR, and retained in-frame beta chains. CDR3 protein duplicates are merged, each entry listing the most common genes and DNA. V and J calls and clone size were set by TCRdb, not the authors. The sample data list under 8,000 distinct CDR3 sequences, and 1% to 1.5% of these were observed just once. The leading ten clones occupy about 8.8% of the sample.

The sequence links TRBV27 to TRBJ1-1; TRBD1 is perhaps the D gene, given 6 matching bases. This sample comprised lung tumor tissue, obtained at surgery. The origin of this receptor is a male donor with early-stage non-small cell lung cancer. The nucleotide sequence is TGTGCCAGCTCCTGGGAGGGGGACACTGAAGCTTTCTTT. This sequence encodes CASSWEGDTEAFF.